A selection of T cell receptor beta chains follows, all from one sample in a study of T cells in Graves' hyperthyroidism and ophthalmopathy. Each CDR3 protein gets one entry after TCRdb re-called the multiplex PCR reads with MiXCR. The sample has about 720,000 distinct CDR3 sequences, about 15% seen once. The specimen sequenced was blood. Receptors were obtained from a man younger than 35 with Graves' hyperthyroidism. The CDR3 runs from the conserved cysteine through the conserved F or W. D genes are given only for firm matches. Clone size, where shown, is once, few, many, or a class for clones that have expanded.

>many|TRBJ2-1|TRBV12-3/TRBV12-4|TRBD2
TGTGCCAGCAAGGAGACTAGCGGGAGGAATTACAATGAGCAGTTCTTC
CASKETSGRNYNEQFF
>many|TRBJ2-7|TRBV3-1|TRBD1
TGTGCCAGCAGTCAGACAGGGAGCTCCTACGAGCAGTACTTC
CASSQTGSSYEQYF
>.|TRBJ2-2|TRBV5-1|TRBD1
TGCGCCAGCAGCCGGGACAGGGTCTCCGGGGAGCTGTTTTTT
CASSRDRVSGELFF
>.|TRBJ2-2|TRBV7-2|TRBD2
TGTGCCAGCAGCTTAGTTCAAGGGACTAGCGGGAGGGCCCACGGGGAGCTGTTTTTT
CASSLVQGTSGRAHGELFF
>few|TRBJ1-4|TRBV11-3|TRBD1
TGTGCCAGCAGCTCGCTCCTGTCAGGGGGAAGAGAAAAACTGTTTTTT
CASSSLLSGGREKLFF
>few|TRBJ2-5|TRBV20-1|.
TGCAGTGCTAGAGATTCCAGGGGTTCGGGGGAGACCCAGTACTTC
CSARDSRGSGETQYF
>.|TRBJ2-1|TRBV15|.
TGTGCCACCAGCAGAGATTACAGGGCAACACAGTTCTTC
CATSRDYRATQFF
>.|TRBJ2-3|TRBV28|TRBD2
TGTGCCAGCAGTTTGAAGGGTGGGAGGGCCTTCGATACGCAGTATTTT
CASSLKGGRAFDTQYF
>many|TRBJ2-7|TRBV12-3/TRBV12-4|TRBD2
TGTGCCAGCAGTCAAACTAGCGGGACCTCCTACGAGCAGTACTTC
CASSQTSGTSYEQYF
>many|TRBJ2-7|TRBV20-1|TRBD2
TGCAGTGCTATGACTAGCTCACCCTACGAGCAGTACTTC
CSAMTSSPYEQYF
>few|TRBJ2-2|TRBV6-1|TRBD2
TGTGCCAGCAGAGGGACTAGCGGGGGGACCGGGGAGCTGTTTTTT
CASRGTSGGTGELFF
>few|TRBJ1-6|TRBV10-3|.
TGTGCCATCAGTTCGCAGGGAGGAGATTCACCCCTCCACTTT
CAISSQGGDSPLHF
>.|TRBJ2-2|TRBV2|.
TGTGCCAGCAGTGAATCTGGGGACACCGGGGGGCTGTTTTTT
CASSESGDTGGLFF
>few|TRBJ2-7|TRBV7-9|TRBD2
TGTGCCAGCAGCTTAGTGGGAGGGAAATTCTCCTACGAGCAGTACTTC
CASSLVGGKFSYEQYF
>many|TRBJ2-7|TRBV19|TRBD1
TGTGCCAGTAGCCGAGGACAGGGGTCCTCCTACGAGCAGTACTTC
CASSRGQGSSYEQYF
>few|TRBJ2-5|TRBV28|.
TGTGCCAGCAGCTCCGGACAGGCGGGGGGAGAGACCCAGCACTTC
CASSSGQAGGETQHF
>many|TRBJ2-3|TRBV30|.
TGTGCCTGGAGTCGACTACGGTCCGATACGCAGTATTTT
CAWSRLRSDTQYF
>.|TRBJ2-7|TRBV4-2|.
TGTGCCAGCAGCCAAGATAGGGGGTTTAGCTACGAGCAGTACTTC
CASSQDRGFSYEQYF
>few|TRBJ1-4|TRBV19|.
TGTGCCACCCAGCGGGACGCAACTAATGAAAAACTGTTTTTT
CATQRDATNEKLFF
>many|TRBJ2-7|TRBV7-2|.
TGTGCCAGCAGCCCAAGACACTTTTACGAGCAGTACTTC
CASSPRHFYEQYF
>.|TRBJ2-3|TRBV12-3/TRBV12-4|.
TGTGCCAGCAGTTTAGGTGGCACTACGCAGTATTTT
CASSLGGTTQYF
>.|TRBJ2-5|TRBV20-1|.
TGCAGTGCTAGAGATCTGGGTAGGCGAGAGACCCAGTACTTC
CSARDLGRRETQYF
>once|TRBJ2-7|TRBV27|TRBD1
TGTGCCTGCAGCCCACAGGGGCATGAGCAGTACTTC
CACSPQGHEQYF
>once|TRBJ1-5|TRBV9|.
TGTGCCAGCAGCACGGGACCGCCAAATCAGCCCCAGCATTTT
CASSTGPPNQPQHF
>.|TRBJ2-1|TRBV7-2|TRBD2
TGTGCCAGCAGCCCAACCCTCCTGACTAGCGGGCGGTACAATGAGCAGTTCTTC
CASSPTLLTSGRYNEQFF
>many|TRBJ2-1|TRBV3-1|TRBD2
TGTGCCAGCAGCCCGTCCCGAGGGACTAGCGTCGGTATCGGTGAGCAGTTCTTC
CASSPSRGTSVGIGEQFF
>.|TRBJ2-1|TRBV9|.
TGTGCCAGCAGCTCTCTCAGCGGAAACTACAATGAGCAGTTCTTC
CASSSLSGNYNEQFF
>few|TRBJ2-2|TRBV29-1|.
TGCAGCGTTGAAGGGCAGGGATACACCGGGGAGCTGTTTTTT
CSVEGQGYTGELFF
>many|TRBJ1-2|TRBV18|.
TGTGCCAGCTCACCATTCCCAGACACACGCGAGAGGGGCTACACCTTC
CASSPFPDTRERGYTF
>few|TRBJ1-6|TRBV28|.
TGTGCCGGTTCGCGGTGGCTGGCGAATTCACCCCTCCACTTT
CAGSRWLANSPLHF
>many|TRBJ2-7|TRBV6-1|.
TGTGCCAGCAGTGGCGACCCTACCTACGAGCAGTACTTC
CASSGDPTYEQYF
>.|TRBJ2-7|TRBV20-1|.
TGCAGTGCTAGAGGGGGGGGGGGGCCCGAGCAGTACTTC
CSARGGGGPEQYF
>many|TRBJ1-5|TRBV2|.
TGTGCCAGCAGTTTTAGACAATACAATCAGCCCCAGCATTTT
CASSFRQYNQPQHF
>.|TRBJ1-5|TRBV20-1|.
TGCAGTGCTAGAGATACCGATAGCAATCAGCCCCAGCATTTT
CSARDTDSNQPQHF
>many|TRBJ2-1|TRBV7-9|TRBD2
TGTGCCAGCAGATCCACCGGGACTAGCGCTTACAATGAGCAGTTCTTC
CASRSTGTSAYNEQFF
>few|TRBJ1-2|TRBV29-1|.
TGCAGCGCCTTCACTACTAACTATGGCTACACCTTC
CSAFTTNYGYTF
>many|TRBJ1-4|TRBV7-9|.
TGTGCCAGCAGCTTAGGGGGGCCCGTCGGGGAAAAACTGTTTTTT
CASSLGGPVGEKLFF
>many|TRBJ2-7|TRBV27|.
TGTGCCAGCAGTTTCCGACAGGCGTACGAGCAGTACTTC
CASSFRQAYEQYF
>.|TRBJ1-2|TRBV19|.
TGTGCCAGTAGTATAACCCCCAGCGTCTCTAGGGGCTACACCTTC
CASSITPSVSRGYTF
>few|TRBJ2-2|TRBV24-1|.
TGTGCCACCTCGAACCAGAACACCGGGGAGCTGTTTTTT
CATSNQNTGELFF
>many|TRBJ1-1|TRBV29-1|TRBD1
TGCAGCGTGATGACAGGGGTGAACACTGAAGCTTTCTTT
CSVMTGVNTEAFF
>.|TRBJ1-2|TRBV24-1|.
TGTGCCACCAGTGCCCACGGGACACGGAATGGCTACACCTTC
CATSAHGTRNGYTF
>few|TRBJ2-1|TRBV3-1|.
TGTGCCAGCAGCCTCGGGCTTCACAATGAGCAGTTCTTC
CASSLGLHNEQFF
>many|TRBJ1-1|TRBV12-3/TRBV12-4|.
TGTGCCAGCAGTTTCCGACGAGCAGGGCGCACTGAAGCTTTCTTT
CASSFRRAGRTEAFF
>.|TRBJ2-1|TRBV24-1|TRBD2
TGTGCCACCAGTGATGTGACTAGCGGGACTGGAAATGAGCAGTTCTTC
CATSDVTSGTGNEQFF
>few|TRBJ1-2|TRBV5-1|.
TGCGCCAGCAGCAGACTTGGGGGTAACTATGGCTACACCTTC
CASSRLGGNYGYTF
>.|TRBJ2-6|TRBV28|TRBD2
TGTGCCAGCAGTCCTCCGGGACTAGCTGGGGCCAACGTCCTGACTTTC
CASSPPGLAGANVLTF
>many|TRBJ2-1|TRBV29-1|.
TGCAGCGTTGATCTCTACAATGAGCAGTTCTTC
CSVDLYNEQFF
>few|TRBJ2-7|TRBV24-1|TRBD2
TGTGCCACCAGTGATCATAGCGGGGTCGAGCAGTACTTC
CATSDHSGVEQYF
>.|TRBJ2-2|TRBV12-3/TRBV12-4|.
TGTGCCAGCAGTCCAACCCCCAGCCGAGGAACTGTGGAGCTGTTTTTT
CASSPTPSRGTVELFF
>many|TRBJ1-5|TRBV20-1|.
TGCAGTGCTAGCCTTCCTCGGACGGATAGCAATCAGCCCCAGCATTTT
CSASLPRTDSNQPQHF
>many|TRBJ1-5|TRBV28|.
TGTGCCAGCAGTCCCGCCCTGGGAGGTCAGCCCCAGCATTTT
CASSPALGGQPQHF
>many|TRBJ2-1|TRBV28|.
TGTGCCTCACGAAGCGGGCCATACAATGAGCAGTTCTTC
CASRSGPYNEQFF
>.|TRBJ1-5|TRBV30|.
TGTGCCTGGAGTGTACAAAGGGGCGGCAATCAGCCCCAGCATTTT
CAWSVQRGGNQPQHF
>.|TRBJ1-5|TRBV20-1|.
TGCAGTGCTAGGGGGGGGCCGGGCAATCAGCCCCAGCATTTT
CSARGGPGNQPQHF